These 17 T cell receptor beta chains were all obtained from the same sample, sequenced in a study of T cell repertoires in cytomegalovirus infection. TCRdb fed the reads into MiXCR, producing one record per CDR3 protein. Of fewer than 300,000 distinct CDR3 sequences detected, roughly 23% appear once; the ten largest clones hold around 14%. The source material was PBMCs. The receptors shown here come from a human donor in good health (CMV status not recorded). Some clones in this sample may be carry-over from other donors' samples.

The chain is built from TRBV29-1 and TRBJ2-7; 11 nucleotides match TRBD2. Germline CDR1 and CDR2: SQVTM and ANQGSEA. V shed 4 bases and J 4 bases; nucleotides not matched to a gene: 9. The CDR3 covers 15 residues. The CDR3 loop is CSVVGSGRAIYEQYF. The CDR3 DNA reads as TGCAGCGTTGTAGGTAGCGGGAGGGCTATATACGAGCAGTACTTC.

The chain combines TRBV7-6 with TRBJ2-1; weak D call: TRBD2 (6 bases). The CDR3 has 17 amino acids. Germline assignment: CDR1 SGHVS and CDR2 FNYEAQ. V was clipped by 4 bases and J by 6 bases, with 22 bases between them. CDR3 nucleotides: TGTGCCAGCAGCTCTAGACGGGACTTGCGGGGAATCAATGAGCAGTTCTTC. Translation: CASSSRRDLRGINEQFF.

This chain joins TRBV9 and TRBJ1-1; D is uncertain. Trimming removed 3 bases from V and 0 bases from J, with 15 bases in between. In germline, CDR1 is SGDLS, CDR2 YYNGEE. CDR3 length equals 16 residues. CDR3 sequence: CASSAQSGYMNTEAFF. The CDR3 DNA sequence: TGTGCCAGCAGCGCCCAGAGCGGATACATGAACACTGAAGCTTTCTTT.

This clonotype was observed a handful of times. This rearrangement joins TRBV28 to TRBJ2-5, with 7 bases matching TRBD1. Germline V gives CDR1 MDHEN, CDR2 SYDVKM. This CDR3 comprises 16 residues. V lost 4 bases and J lost 1; bases outside the gene matches: 9. DNA of the CDR3: TGTGCCAGCAGTTCTCCCCAGGGACAGTTCCAAGAGACCCAGTACTTC. Its protein product is CASSSPQGQFQETQYF.

Many counts were recorded for this clonotype. The V call is TRBV7-3, the J call TRBJ2-5; D perhaps matches TRBD1 (6 bases). Between the trimmed V and J ends, which lost 5 bases and 2 bases, there was a span of 12 bases. Per the germline V gene, CDR1 is SGHTA and CDR2 is FQGTGA. The CDR3 is 14 amino acids. In DNA form, the CDR3 reads TGTGCCAGCAGCCGAGGACAGATACAAGAGACCCAGTACTTC. Translation: CASSRGQIQETQYF.

This clonotype was counted at least ten times. This rearrangement joins TRBV11-2 to TRBJ1-1; D might be TRBD1 (6 bases). CDR1 and CDR2 (germline): SGHAT, FQNNGV. Trimming took 5 bases from V and 4 from J, leaving 11 bases between them. This CDR3 contains 13 residues. This CDR3 reads CASSRDRLTEAFF. CDR3 in DNA: TGTGCCAGCAGCCGAGACAGGCTCACTGAAGCTTTCTTT.

J is TRBJ1-1 and V is TRBV4-1; TRBD1 agrees at 8 bases. CDR1 and CDR2 (germline): MGHRA, YSYEKL. This CDR3 region has 15 residues. J lost 6 bases, V lost 3 bases, and 9 bases had no gene match. The chain's CDR3 is CASSHRVQGVSEAFF. For the CDR3, the DNA is TGCGCCAGCAGCCACCGGGTACAGGGGGTCTCTGAAGCTTTCTTT.

This clonotype showed up many times. This sequence joins TRBV28 and TRBJ2-5, with TRBD2 identical over 13 bases. Looked up from germline, CDR1 is MDHEN and CDR2 is SYDVKM. The CDR3 covers 15 residues. Trimming at V came to 5 bases and at J to 4 bases, leaving 4 bases not matched to a gene. The CDR3, as DNA: TGTGCCAGCAGTCCTCGGACTAGCGGGAGAGAGACCCAGTACTTC. It translates to CASSPRTSGRETQYF.

This chain links TRBV4-1 with TRBJ2-3; the D gene is possibly TRBD2 (6 bases). Germline CDR1 MGHRA, CDR2 YSYEKL. V dropped 1 base and J dropped 0 bases, with 8 bases sitting between them. This CDR3 has 15 residues. This CDR3 is CASSQGLVSTDTQYF. The CDR3 nucleotides are TGCGCCAGCAGCCAAGGACTAGTCAGCACAGATACGCAGTATTTT.

The chain combines TRBV28 with TRBJ1-6, with unresolved D. The CDR3 has 12 amino acids. V was cut by 3 bases and J by 9 bases, with 6 bases left in between. Germline CDR1 and CDR2: MDHEN and SYDVKM. CDR3 nucleotide sequence: TGTGCCAGCAGTTTTGGGGTTTCACCCCTCCACTTT. Translated: CASSFGVSPLHF.

This clonotype turned up a few times. This rearrangement joins TRBV30 to TRBJ2-7; 8 positions agree with TRBD1. Losses at the gene ends were 6 bases for V and 6 bases for J; bases not matched to a gene: 7. CDR3 length equals 12 residues. CDR1 GTSNPN and CDR2 SVGIG come from the germline V gene (reference sequence). CDR3 region: CACWTGSFEQYF. The CDR3, as DNA: TGTGCCTGTTGGACAGGGTCATTCGAGCAGTACTTC.

This clonotype was picked up a small number of times. The V and J genes are TRBV7-2 and TRBJ2-7; D ambiguous. This CDR3 has 13 residues. Germline V gene data show CDR1 as SGHTA and CDR2 as FQGNSA. The germline V and J ends were trimmed by 6 bases and 7 bases, with 16 bases remaining between them. DNA of the CDR3: TGTGCCAGCAGGTCTACGAGGCTCGGAGAGCAGTACTTC. Its translation is CASRSTRLGEQYF. Full variable domain (rest looked up from reference TRBV7-2 and TRBJ2-7): GAGVSQSPSNKVTEKGKDVELRCDPISGHTALYWYRQSLGQGLEFLIYFQGNSAPDKSGLPSDRFSAERTGGSVSTLTIQRTQQEDSAVYLCASRSTRLGEQYFGPGTRLTVT.

The chain recombines TRBV6-6 with TRBJ2-1; D not certain. The CDR3 covers 13 residues. With 4 bases removed from V and 7 bases from J, the gap between germline ends came to 11 bases. Looked up from germline, CDR1 is MNHNY and CDR2 is SVGAGI (reference sequence). The CDR3 protein is CASSSTPRNEQFF. CDR3 coding DNA: TGTGCCAGCAGTTCTACTCCCAGGAATGAGCAGTTCTTC.

The chain is built from TRBV20-1 and TRBJ2-1; TRBD2 agrees at 9 bases. The CDR3 loop spans 16 amino acids. Per germline, CDR1 DFQATT and CDR2 SNEGSKA (reference sequence). V was clipped by 0 bases and J by 8 bases; unmatched bases: 11. DNA for the CDR3: TGCAGTGCTAGAGATCACGGCGGGGGGGCTAGATATGAGCAGTTCTTC. Translating gives CSARDHGGGARYEQFF.

This chain connects TRBV7-2 to TRBJ1-2, with 7 bases identical to TRBD1. The CDR3 runs 16 residues. Germline V CDR1 and CDR2: SGHTA, FQGNSA. After removal of 0 bases from V and 2 bases from J, the junction contained 6 bases not matched to a gene. CDR3 loop: CASSLASTTGNYGYTF. CDR3 sequence (DNA): TGTGCCAGCAGCTTAGCCTCCACGACAGGGAACTATGGCTACACCTTC.

This clonotype turned up a few times. The V gene is TRBV6-2 or TRBV6-3, the J gene TRBJ2-7; no firm D call. This CDR3 is built from 14 residues. The ends were cut back, 6 bases at V and 3 bases at J, with 15 bases in the middle. Germline V gene sequence: CDR1 MNHEY, CDR2 SVGEGT. The CDR3, as DNA: TGTGCCAGCAGCGGCGCGTGGCAGGACTACGAGCAGTACTTC. Translating it yields CASSGAWQDYEQYF.

The chain recombines TRBV24-1 with TRBJ2-6; TRBD1 matches 7 bases. The V segment lost 6 bases and the J segment 0 bases; nucleotides outside the gene matches: 4. CDR1 KGHDR and CDR2 SFDVKD come from the germline V gene. This CDR3 region has 16 residues. DNA for the CDR3: TGTGCCACCAGTCCGGGACAGAGCTCTGGGGCCAACGTCCTGACTTTC. Protein sequence: CATSPGQSSGANVLTF.